This T cell receptor (beta chain) was identified in a study of shared clonotypes between healthy human individuals. CDR3 length: 16 amino acids. Germline V CDR1 and CDR2: ENHRY, SYGVKD. V lost 0 bases, J lost 5 bases, and 7 bases stayed unmatched. This table comes from immunoSEQ multiplex PCR, and its TCRdb copy is limited to in-frame clones, with some not included. Seen here are 2 million to 2.5 million clones, roughly 91% observed once, and the top ten hold more than 1.5%. Naive CD8 cells, CD45RO-negative and positively selected for CCR7, excluded terminally differentiated effector memory CD45RA+ cells.

The sequence came from a man younger than 35 in good health. Some clones in this sample may be carry-over from other donors' samples. The chain joins TRBV10-3 to TRBJ2-5, with 9 bases that match TRBD1. Input material: naive CD8+ T cells from PBMCs. The CDR3 coding sequence is TGTGCCATCAGTGAGTCGGGGTCCGGGACAGGGGAGACCCAGTACTTC. Amino acid sequence: CAISESGSGTGETQYF.